The T cell receptor beta chain described here comes from a study of cytomegalovirus exposure and HLA in healthy donors. Germline V CDR1 and CDR2: SGHRS, YFSETQ. The V gene end was trimmed by 4 bases and the J gene end by 1 base; junction bases not matched to a gene: 6. This CDR3 has 15 amino acids. General study results and limits: Being indistinguishable, some V segments were excluded, TRBV6-2 and TRBV6-3 among them.

Amplification used 60 Vbeta primers and 13 Jbeta primers. Libraries were prepared by immunoSEQ multiplex PCR; TCRdb keeps only in-frame clonotypes and omits some of them. Its listing shows about 83,000 clones. A note on this clone: What it recognizes is unknown.

The J gene is TRBJ1-1, the V gene TRBV5-1; TRBD1 agrees at 8 bases. This TCR was sampled from a man between 18 and 29 years old in good health and CMV-seropositive. Sequenced: PBMCs. The CDR3 bases are TGCGCCAGCAGCACCAGGACAGGGTGGAACACTGAAGCTTTCTTT. Amino acid sequence: CASSTRTGWNTEAFF.